This passage covers 26 T cell receptor beta chains from one sample sequenced in a study of T cell repertoires in cytomegalovirus infection. TCRdb processed the reads anew with MiXCR; each CDR3 protein has one entry. The profile shows 250,000 to 300,000 distinct CDR3 sequences, roughly 13% of them singletons. The sample consisted of PBMCs. The source is a human donor in good health (CMV status not recorded). Some clones in this sample may be carry-over from other donors' samples.

The table lists this clonotype with a few counts. V is TRBV5-4 and J is TRBJ2-5, with D unresolved. The CDR3 is made up of 13 amino acids. Trimming left V 1 base short and J 1 base short, with 5 bases between. CDR1 is SGHNT and CDR2 is YYREEE in the germline V gene (reference sequence). The CDR3 coding sequence is TGTGCCAGCAGCTTGAGGTTCCAAGAGACCCAGTACTTC. This translates into CASSLRFQETQYF.

Many counts were recorded for this clonotype. This sequence joins TRBV7-2 and TRBJ2-3, with 8 bases aligning to TRBD2. J gave up 1 base and V 3 bases, and 6 bases lay outside the gene matches. CDR3 length: 16 amino acids. In germline, CDR1 is SGHTA, CDR2 FQGNSA. The DNA for the CDR3 is TGTGCCAGCAGCTTTACACTAGCGGCTCGCACAGATACGCAGTATTTT. Its translation: CASSFTLAARTDTQYF.

There are a few counts of this clonotype. V gene TRBV2 combines with J gene TRBJ2-7; 8 bases are a match to TRBD2. Germline V gene sequence: CDR1 SNHLY, CDR2 FYNNEI. This CDR3 spans 15 amino acids. V lost 6 bases, J lost 1 base, and 8 bases stayed unmatched. The chain's CDR3 is CASRGGGRGSYEQYF. CDR3 in DNA: TGTGCCAGCAGAGGCGGGGGGAGGGGGTCCTACGAGCAGTACTTC.

This clonotype was recorded a few times. The CDR3 spells CASSSLPRQTYEQYF. CDR3 DNA: TGTGCCAGCAGCTCCTTACCTCGACAGACCTACGAGCAGTACTTC. The J gene is TRBJ2-7, the V gene TRBV7-6; a possible D gene is TRBD1 (5 bases). Per germline, CDR1 SGHVS and CDR2 FNYEAQ. This CDR3 has 15 residues. Trimming stripped 4 bases from V and 2 bases from J, with 15 bases between. Full variable domain (rest looked up from reference TRBV7-6 and TRBJ2-7): GAGVSQSPRYKVTKRGQDVALRCDPISGHVSLYWYRQALGQGPEFLTYFNYEAQQDKSGLPNDRFSAERPEGSISTLTIQRTEQRDSAMYRCASSSLPRQTYEQYFGPGTRLTVT.

The chain recombines TRBV5-4 with TRBJ2-5; D remains unclear. Germline values: CDR1 SGHNT, CDR2 YYREEE (reference sequence). The CDR3 totals 12 residues. The germline V and J ends were trimmed by 7 bases and 2 bases, with 9 bases remaining between them. In DNA, the CDR3 is TGTGCCAGCGGGGTGGGGCAAGAGACCCAGTACTTC. This codes for CASGVGQETQYF.

The V call is TRBV20-1, the J call TRBJ2-2; TRBD2 aligns across 10 bases. Germline V lookup: CDR1 DFQATT, CDR2 SNEGSKA (reference sequence). This CDR3 is built from 17 residues. V lost 3 bases, J lost 4 bases, and 11 bases stayed unmatched. The CDR3 sequence: CSASAPGLAGATGELFF. In DNA form, the CDR3 reads TGCAGTGCTAGTGCCCCGGGGCTAGCGGGAGCCACCGGGGAGCTGTTTTTT.

This clonotype came up a few times. CDR3 protein: CASIREDGETQYF. The DNA of the CDR3 is TGTGCCAGCATCCGGGAGGATGGGGAGACCCAGTACTTC. The rearrangement uses TRBV7-9 and TRBJ2-5, with TRBD2 identical over 7 bases. There are 13 residues in the CDR3. The V gene end was trimmed by 7 bases and the J gene end by 5 bases; junction bases not matched to a gene: 7. The germline CDR1 and CDR2 sequences are SEHNR and FQNEAQ (reference sequence).

This clonotype was found many times. The gene calls are TRBV5-6 and TRBJ1-5; D gene uncertain. Germline lookup yields CDR1 SGHDT and CDR2 YYEEEE. V gave up 2 bases and J gave up 1 base, with 7 bases separating them. The CDR3 is 14 amino acids. CDR3 DNA sequence: TGTGCCAGCAGCTTTGGAGTAAGCAATCAGCCCCAGCATTTT. Translated: CASSFGVSNQPQHF.

The table lists this clonotype with many counts. The genes are TRBV20-1 and TRBJ2-2, with D perhaps TRBD2 (5 bases). CDR1 and CDR2 (germline): DFQATT, SNEGSKA (reference sequence). The CDR3 extends over 14 amino acids. V gave up 3 bases and J gave up 4 bases, with 12 bases separating them. This chain's CDR3 is CSASFAGGTGELFF. For the CDR3, the DNA is TGCAGTGCTAGTTTTGCGGGTGGCACCGGGGAGCTGTTTTTT.

The J gene is TRBJ1-4, the V gene TRBV20-1; tentative D call: TRBD1 (6 bases). Looked up from germline, CDR1 is DFQATT and CDR2 is SNEGSKA (reference sequence). V was trimmed by 0 bases and J by 2 bases, leaving 13 bases between them. This CDR3 is built from 16 residues. In DNA form, the CDR3 reads TGCAGTGCTAGAGAGGCCAGGGGAACGACTAATGAAAAACTGTTTTTT. This translates into CSAREARGTTNEKLFF.

This clonotype has ten or more counts. The rearrangement uses TRBV14 and TRBJ1-1; D gene unclear. Germline-derived CDR1 and CDR2 are SGHDN and FVKESK. V lost 1 base to trimming and J lost 0 bases, with 3 bases between them. This CDR3 has 13 residues. CDR3 in amino acids: CASSQGVNTEAFF. The CDR3 DNA reads TGTGCCAGCAGCCAAGGAGTGAACACTGAAGCTTTCTTT. The full variable domain, its missing parts supplied by reference TRBV14 and TRBJ1-1, is EAGVTQFPSHSVIEKGQTVTLRCDPISGHDNLYWYRRVMGKEIKFLLHFVKESKQDESGMPNNRFLAERTGGTYSTLKVQPAELEDSGVYFCASSQGVNTEAFFGQGTRLTVV.

The chain is built from TRBV29-1 and TRBJ1-1, with D perhaps matching TRBD1 (5 bases). This CDR3 comprises 12 residues. The V gene's germline CDR1 is SQVTM and CDR2 ANQGSEA. V gave up 7 bases and J gave up 1 base, with 10 bases separating them. CDR3 DNA sequence: TGCAGCGCCGGACATCCGAACACTGAAGCTTTCTTT. The encoded protein is CSAGHPNTEAFF.

This clonotype was seen a few times. The J gene is TRBJ2-1, the V gene TRBV28; 9 bases line up with TRBD1. V was clipped by 6 bases and J by 5 bases; unmatched bases: 8. The germline V gene has CDR1 MDHEN and CDR2 SYDVKM. The CDR3 has 15 amino acids. The CDR3 reads CASSPLGQGNNEQFF. CDR3 in DNA: TGTGCCAGCAGCCCACTAGGACAGGGGAACAATGAGCAGTTCTTC.

This clonotype was seen a few times. The chain recombines TRBV7-9 with TRBJ2-1; 10 bases are a match to TRBD1. Germline CDR1 and CDR2: SEHNR and FQNEAQ (reference sequence). This CDR3 spans 15 amino acids. The V and J ends lost 7 bases and 4 bases, in that order; junction bases with no gene match: 7. CDR3 loop: CASNRDRGIYNEQFF. The CDR3 DNA reads TGTGCCAGCAACCGGGACAGGGGCATATACAATGAGCAGTTCTTC.

Only a few counts were recorded for this clonotype. The chain employs TRBV4-1 and TRBJ2-5; weak D call: TRBD2 (6 bases). Trimming removed 0 bases from V and 7 bases from J, with 15 bases in between. In germline, CDR1 is MGHRA, CDR2 YSYEKL. CDR3 size: 15 residues. The CDR3: CASSQDSLAYGTQYF. CDR3 DNA: TGCGCCAGCAGCCAAGATAGCCTAGCGTACGGGACCCAGTACTTC.

The chain recombines TRBV29-1 with TRBJ2-3, with D tentatively TRBD2 (6 bases). Trimming cost V 1 base and J 0 bases, with 11 bases left between them. Looked up from germline, CDR1 is SQVTM and CDR2 is ANQGSEA. This CDR3 spans 15 amino acids. Written as DNA, the CDR3 is TGCAGCGTTGAAGTAGCGGATACTAGCACAGATACGCAGTATTTT. The encoded protein is CSVEVADTSTDTQYF.

The genes are TRBV19 and TRBJ1-5; a weak D match, TRBD1 (6 bases). Germline-derived CDR1 and CDR2 are LNHDA and SQIVND (reference sequence). The CDR3 is made up of 15 amino acids. The V and J ends lost 3 bases and 3 bases respectively, with 12 bases between them. The chain's CDR3 is CASSIMTGDNQPQHF. In DNA form, the CDR3 reads TGTGCCAGTAGTATTATGACAGGCGACAATCAGCCCCAGCATTTT.

This clonotype has a count of ten or more. The genes are TRBV7-2 and TRBJ1-1; a possible D gene is TRBD1 (6 bases). Germline V gene lookup returns CDR1 SGHTA and CDR2 FQGNSA. The CDR3 consists of 15 residues. The germline V and J ends were trimmed by 3 bases and 1 base, with 12 bases remaining between them. The CDR3 protein is CASSFRGSGNTEAFF. For the CDR3, the DNA is TGTGCCAGCAGCTTCAGGGGTAGCGGGAACACTGAAGCTTTCTTT.

Many counts were recorded for this clonotype. The rearrangement links TRBV29-1 to TRBJ1-1, with D perhaps TRBD1 (5 bases). Germline CDR1 is SQVTM and CDR2 is ANQGSEA. The germline V and J ends were trimmed by 7 bases and 4 bases, with 13 bases remaining between them. The CDR3 has 12 residues. The CDR3 spells CSAGKRGTEAFF. The CDR3 region has the DNA TGCAGCGCAGGGAAAAGGGGCACTGAAGCTTTCTTT. The full variable domain, its missing parts supplied by reference TRBV29-1 and TRBJ1-1, is SAVISQKPSRDICQRGTSLTIQCQVDSQVTMMFWYRQQPGQSLTLIATANQGSEATYESGFVIDKFPISRPNLTFSTLTVSNMSPEDSSIYLCSAGKRGTEAFFGQGTRLTVV.

This clonotype appeared a few times. J is TRBJ2-7 and V is TRBV4-2, with 7 bases identical to TRBD1. The CDR3 has 15 residues. In germline, CDR1 is LGHNA, CDR2 YNFKEQ. V shed 1 base and J 3 bases; nucleotides not matched to a gene: 6. The CDR3 spells CASSQVTGQIYEQYF. CDR3 bases: TGTGCCAGCAGCCAAGTGACAGGGCAGATCTACGAGCAGTACTTC.

Only a few counts were recorded for this clonotype. The V and J genes are TRBV6-4 and TRBJ2-3, with D uncertain. Germline V CDR1 and CDR2: MRHNA, SNTAGT. Trimming cost V 0 bases and J 5 bases, with 21 bases left between them. The length of the CDR3 is 18 residues. CDR3 sequence (DNA): TGTGCCAGCAGTGACTCGAAATTTGACGGGTCCGGCGGAGATACGCAGTATTTT. Its translation: CASSDSKFDGSGGDTQYF.

The chain employs TRBV12-3 or TRBV12-4 and TRBJ1-6; 7 bases line up with TRBD1. V dropped 5 bases and J dropped 8; count of bases not matched to a gene: 15. CDR3 length: 17 residues. CDR3 sequence (DNA): TGTGCCAGCAGTCGAAACACAGGGGTCGAGAGTGATTCACCCCTCCACTTT. Its protein is CASSRNTGVESDSPLHF.

This clonotype was recorded at least ten times. This chain links TRBV2 with TRBJ1-1; a weak D match, TRBD1 (5 bases). Germline V CDR1 and CDR2: SNHLY, FYNNEI. The CDR3 covers 12 residues. Trimming took off 3 bases at V and 7 bases at J, with 9 bases between the two ends. The CDR3 nucleotides are TGTGCCAGCAGTGATTTGGGGGTTGAAGCTTTCTTT. Amino acid sequence: CASSDLGVEAFF. The entire variable domain, with the rest obtained from reference TRBV2 and TRBJ1-1, is as follows: EPEVTQTPSHQVTQMGQEVILRCVPISNHLYFYWYRQILGQKVEFLVSFYNNEISEKSEIFDDQFSVERPDGSNFTLKIRSTKLEDSAMYFCASSDLGVEAFFGQGTRLTVV.

This clonotype was picked up many times. The rearrangement uses TRBV6-5 and TRBJ2-3, with D possibly being TRBD2 (6 bases). The CDR3 runs to 17 residues. Trimming took off 5 bases at V and 0 bases at J, with 18 bases between the two ends. Looked up from germline, CDR1 is MNHEY and CDR2 is SVGAGI. The CDR3 nucleotides are TGTGCCAGCAGTCGCCTACCGGGACTGACCAGCACAGATACGCAGTATTTT. Protein: CASSRLPGLTSTDTQYF.

The rearrangement joins TRBV20-1 to TRBJ2-7, with D perhaps matching TRBD2 (6 bases). Between the trimmed V and J ends, which lost 5 bases and 4 bases, there was a span of 15 bases. This CDR3 has 13 residues. Looked up from germline, CDR1 is DFQATT and CDR2 is SNEGSKA (reference sequence). The CDR3 nucleotides read TGCAGTGCTCTTCCCCAGGGACTTTACGAGCAGTACTTC. Encoded protein: CSALPQGLYEQYF.

The J gene is TRBJ2-1, the V gene TRBV7-9, with TRBD2 as a possible D gene (6 bases). CDR1 and CDR2 (germline): SEHNR, FQNEAQ (reference sequence). The CDR3 extends over 15 amino acids. V lost 5 bases, J lost 2 bases, and 13 bases lay in between. The DNA for the CDR3 is TGTGCCAGCAGCCCAGGGCGGGATACCTACAATGAGCAGTTCTTC. Amino acids: CASSPGRDTYNEQFF. The variable domain in full, completed from reference TRBV7-9 and TRBJ2-1, reads DTGVSQNPRHKITKRGQNVTFRCDPISEHNRLYWYRQTLGQGPEFLTYFQNEAQLEKSRLLSDRFSAERPKGSFSTLEIQRTEQGDSAMYLCASSPGRDTYNEQFFGPGTRLTVL.